This T cell receptor beta chain was identified during a study of blood T cell repertoires in COVID-19 (TCRdb year 2020). Describing the broader study: Samples covering the acute and convalescent phases of COVID-19 were provided by collaborators in the United States, Italy and Spain. The prospective study material was composed of cDNA or gDNA derived from T cells, B-cell-depleted T cells, or PBMCs. Subjects who had been exposed to COVID-19, were actively infected with it, or had recovered from it provided the deeply sampled blood TCRbeta repertoires that made up the dataset. The repertoires were released in a freely available public database intended as a resource for research on the immune response to SARS-CoV-2. The samples were drawn from two sources: the first 160 participants of the ongoing ImmuneRACE study, and 950 to 1,500 subjects contributed by 6 global collaborators. The sample metadata nearly always contained a de-identified subject ID, COVID-19 status, age in years and sex. Where HLA class I and class II types were available, the types were taken from metadata supplied by the sample provider, not from assay-based typing.

TCRbeta CDR3 regions were amplified from genomic DNA by means of the immunoSEQ Assay, a bias-controlled multiplex PCR. For the original study's pipeline: The number of nucleated cells in each sample was estimated from the amplification of reference gene primers within the assay. To quantify the absolute abundance of each unique TCRbeta CDR3 rearrangement, sequence reads were collapsed and filtered. For each sample, productive Simpson clonality was calculated as the square root of Simpson's diversity index over productive rearrangements. What TCRdb holds here is the immuneACCESS table cut down to in-frame rearrangements. Part of the clones is not present; checked against another copy, under half of the missing clones reflect an unresolved V gene, and the others are unexplained. That table furnishes V, J and clone size, whereas the DNA furnished D and trimming. This sample lists around 140,000 clones; about 82% were detected once. The top ten constitute approximately 8.3% of the sample.

Collaborating institutions collected whole blood in K2EDTA tubes following their own protocols. For TCRbeta analysis, collaborators shipped samples as frozen whole blood, isolated PBMCs, or DNA extracted from either of those sample types. The research as a whole found: How much clinical and demographic metadata was included differed by source and by participant, and the metadata was provided uncurated.

Points on this clone: The specificity of this receptor is unknown. Base qualities are not provided; no much larger clone lies one nucleotide away.

The sample taken for sequencing was peripheral blood. This clonotype originated in a woman aged 60 to 75 with acute or convalescent COVID-19.

The nucleotide sequence is given as TGTGCCTGGAGTCGGGATTCCCACGAGCAGTACTTC. Translated, this gives CAWSRDSHEQYF. The V gene is TRBV30 and the J gene is TRBJ2-7, and the D gene may be TRBD2, 5 bases matching. V and J are truncated by 2 bases and 5 bases respectively, leaving an intervening sequence of 10 bases. The CDR3 runs 12 amino acids, cysteine and phenylalanine included. Just CDR3 DNA is preserved here, 36 bases in frame from base 1. CDR1 and CDR2 are read off the germline V gene (reference sequence) as GTSNPN and SVGIG.